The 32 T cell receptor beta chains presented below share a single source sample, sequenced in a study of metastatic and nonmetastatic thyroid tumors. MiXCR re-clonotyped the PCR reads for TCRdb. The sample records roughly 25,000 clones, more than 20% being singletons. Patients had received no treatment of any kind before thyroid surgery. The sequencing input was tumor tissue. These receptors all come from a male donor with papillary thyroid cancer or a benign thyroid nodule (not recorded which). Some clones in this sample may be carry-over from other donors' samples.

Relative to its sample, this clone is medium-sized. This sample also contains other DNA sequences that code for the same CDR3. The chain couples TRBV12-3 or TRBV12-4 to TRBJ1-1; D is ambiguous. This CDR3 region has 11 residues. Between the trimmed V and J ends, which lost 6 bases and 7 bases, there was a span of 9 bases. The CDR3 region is CASRSGLEAFF. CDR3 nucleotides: TGTGCCAGCAGGAGCGGGCTTGAAGCTTTCTTT.

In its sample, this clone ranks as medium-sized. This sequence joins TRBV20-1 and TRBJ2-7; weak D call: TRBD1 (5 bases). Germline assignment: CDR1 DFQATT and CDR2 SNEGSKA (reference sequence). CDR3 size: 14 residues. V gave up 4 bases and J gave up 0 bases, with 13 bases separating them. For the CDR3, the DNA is TGCAGTGCTACAAGACAGCCTTCCTCCTACGAGCAGTACTTC. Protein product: CSATRQPSSYEQYF.

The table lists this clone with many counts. CDR3 sequence: CASSLSRGAYEQYF. In nucleotides, the CDR3 is TGTGCCAGCAGCCTATCCAGGGGGGCCTACGAGCAGTACTTC. The chain has TRBV27 and TRBJ2-7; D is perhaps TRBD1 (7 bases). V was shortened by 6 bases and J by 2 bases, with 14 bases between the two germline ends. CDR1 and CDR2 (germline): MNHEY, SMNVEV (reference sequence). The CDR3 length is 14 residues.

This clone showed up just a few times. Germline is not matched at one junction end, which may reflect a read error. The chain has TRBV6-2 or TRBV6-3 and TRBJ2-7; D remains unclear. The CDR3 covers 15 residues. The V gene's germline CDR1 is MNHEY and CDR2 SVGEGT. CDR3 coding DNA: TGTGCCAGCAGTTACCTCGACCCGAATAGGTACGATCAGTACTTC. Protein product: CASSYLDPNRYDQYF.

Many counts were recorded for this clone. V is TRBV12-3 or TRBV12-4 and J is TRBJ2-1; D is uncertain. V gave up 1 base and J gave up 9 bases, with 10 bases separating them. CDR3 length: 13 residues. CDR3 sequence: CASSLGLNSEQFF. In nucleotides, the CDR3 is TGTGCCAGCAGTTTAGGACTCAATAGTGAGCAGTTCTTC.

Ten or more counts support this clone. In DNA, the CDR3 is TGCGCCAGCAGCTTGGTGGAAGGGGGCAGCTATGGCTACACCTTC. Its translation is CASSLVEGGSYGYTF. This chain links TRBV5-1 with TRBJ1-2; TRBD1 matches at 7 bases. V was clipped by 0 bases and J by 4 bases; unmatched bases: 6. Looked up from germline, CDR1 is SGHRS and CDR2 is YFSETQ. The CDR3 length is 15 residues.

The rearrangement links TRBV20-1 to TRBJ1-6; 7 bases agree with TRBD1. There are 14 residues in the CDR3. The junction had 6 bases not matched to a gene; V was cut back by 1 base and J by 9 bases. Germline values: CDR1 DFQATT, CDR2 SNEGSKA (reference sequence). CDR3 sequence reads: CSARVGTDSSPLHF. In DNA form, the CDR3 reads TGCAGTGCTAGAGTCGGGACAGATTCTTCACCCCTCCACTTT.

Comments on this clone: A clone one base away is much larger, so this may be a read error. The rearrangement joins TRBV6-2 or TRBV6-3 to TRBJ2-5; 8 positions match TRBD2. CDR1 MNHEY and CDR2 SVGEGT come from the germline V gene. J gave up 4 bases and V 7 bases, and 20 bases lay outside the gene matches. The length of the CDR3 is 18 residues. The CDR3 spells CASTPAAGVMGGGETQYF. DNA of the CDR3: TGTGCCAGCACCCCAGCAGCGGGAGTAATGGGAGGGGGAGAGACCCAGTACTTC.

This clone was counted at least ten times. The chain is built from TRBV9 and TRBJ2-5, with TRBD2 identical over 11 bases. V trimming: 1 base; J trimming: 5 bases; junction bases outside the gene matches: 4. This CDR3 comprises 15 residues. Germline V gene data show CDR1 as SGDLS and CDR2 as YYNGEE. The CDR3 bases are TGTGCCAGCAGCGTACTAGCGGGAGGAGGGGAGACCCAGTACTTC. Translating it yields CASSVLAGGGETQYF.

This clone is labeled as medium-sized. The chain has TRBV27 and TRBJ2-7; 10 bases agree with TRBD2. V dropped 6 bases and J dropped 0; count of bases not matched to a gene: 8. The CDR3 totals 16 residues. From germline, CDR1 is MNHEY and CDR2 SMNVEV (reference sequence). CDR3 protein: CASSRGGLAASYEQYF. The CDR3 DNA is TGTGCCAGCAGCCGTGGTGGACTAGCGGCCTCCTACGAGCAGTACTTC.

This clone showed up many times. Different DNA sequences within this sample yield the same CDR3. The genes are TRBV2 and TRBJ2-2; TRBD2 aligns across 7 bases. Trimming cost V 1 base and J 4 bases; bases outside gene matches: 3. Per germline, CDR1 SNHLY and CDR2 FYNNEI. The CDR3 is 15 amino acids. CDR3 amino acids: CASSEEAGSTGELFF. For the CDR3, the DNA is TGTGCCAGCAGTGAAGAAGCGGGGAGCACCGGGGAGCTGTTTTTT.

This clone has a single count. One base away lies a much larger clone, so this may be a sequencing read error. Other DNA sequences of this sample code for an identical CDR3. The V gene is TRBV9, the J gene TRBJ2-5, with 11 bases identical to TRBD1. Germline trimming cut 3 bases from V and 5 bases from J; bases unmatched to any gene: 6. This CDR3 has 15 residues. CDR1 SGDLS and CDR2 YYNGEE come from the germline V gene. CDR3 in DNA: TGTGCCAGCAGCGGTGGACAGGGGGCTGGGGAGACCCAGTACTTC. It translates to CASSGGQGAGETQYF.

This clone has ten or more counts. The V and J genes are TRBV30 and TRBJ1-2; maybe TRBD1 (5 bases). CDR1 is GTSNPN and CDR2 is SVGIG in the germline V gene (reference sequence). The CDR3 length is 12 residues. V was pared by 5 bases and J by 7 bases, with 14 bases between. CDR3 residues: CAWFLGQAGYTF. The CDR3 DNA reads TGTGCCTGGTTCTTGGGGCAGGCTGGCTACACCTTC.

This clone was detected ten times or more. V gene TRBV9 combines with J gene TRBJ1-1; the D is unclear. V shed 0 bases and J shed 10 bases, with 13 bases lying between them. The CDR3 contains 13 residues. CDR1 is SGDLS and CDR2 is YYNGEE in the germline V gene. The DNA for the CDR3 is TGTGCCAGCAGCGTAGGTCCGGACCTAGGAGCTTTCTTT. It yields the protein CASSVGPDLGAFF.

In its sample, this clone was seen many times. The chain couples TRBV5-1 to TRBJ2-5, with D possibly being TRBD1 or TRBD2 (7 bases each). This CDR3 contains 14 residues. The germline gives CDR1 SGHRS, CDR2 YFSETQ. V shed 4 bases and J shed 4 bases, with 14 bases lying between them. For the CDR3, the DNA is TGCGCCAGCAGCCCAGGGGGGGGCCCAGAGACCCAGTACTTC. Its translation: CASSPGGGPETQYF.

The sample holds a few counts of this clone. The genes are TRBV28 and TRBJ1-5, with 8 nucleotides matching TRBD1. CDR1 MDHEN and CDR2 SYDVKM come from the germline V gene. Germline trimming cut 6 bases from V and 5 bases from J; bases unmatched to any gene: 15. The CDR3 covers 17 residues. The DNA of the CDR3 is TGTGCCAGCAGATCGGACAGGGAAACTGTTGCTGATCAGCCCCAGCATTTT. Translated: CASRSDRETVADQPQHF. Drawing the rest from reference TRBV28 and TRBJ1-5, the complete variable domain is DVKVTQSSRYLVKRTGEKVFLECVQDMDHENMFWYRQDPGLGLRLIYFSYDVKMKEKGDIPEGYSVSREKKERFSLILESASTNQTSMYLCASRSDRETVADQPQHFGDGTRLSIL.

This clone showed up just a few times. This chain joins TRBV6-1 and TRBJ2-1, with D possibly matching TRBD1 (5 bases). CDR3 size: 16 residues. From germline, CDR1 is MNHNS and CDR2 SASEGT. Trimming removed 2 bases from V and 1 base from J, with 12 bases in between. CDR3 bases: TGTGCCAGCAGTGAATGGTGGCAGGGATCCTACAATGAGCAGTTCTTC. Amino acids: CASSEWWQGSYNEQFF.

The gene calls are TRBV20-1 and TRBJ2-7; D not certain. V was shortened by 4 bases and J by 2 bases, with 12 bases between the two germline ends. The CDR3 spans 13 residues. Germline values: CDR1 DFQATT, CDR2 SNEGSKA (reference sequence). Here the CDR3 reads CSAKTELTYEQYF. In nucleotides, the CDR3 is TGCAGTGCTAAAACGGAGCTTACCTACGAGCAGTACTTC.

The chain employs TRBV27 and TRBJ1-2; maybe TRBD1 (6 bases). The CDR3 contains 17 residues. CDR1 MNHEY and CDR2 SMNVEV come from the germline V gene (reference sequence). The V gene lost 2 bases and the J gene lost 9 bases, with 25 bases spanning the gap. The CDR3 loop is CASSLRPVPGGAWSYTF. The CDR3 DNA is TGTGCCAGCAGTTTAAGACCCGTCCCCGGGGGGGCATGGAGCTACACCTTC.

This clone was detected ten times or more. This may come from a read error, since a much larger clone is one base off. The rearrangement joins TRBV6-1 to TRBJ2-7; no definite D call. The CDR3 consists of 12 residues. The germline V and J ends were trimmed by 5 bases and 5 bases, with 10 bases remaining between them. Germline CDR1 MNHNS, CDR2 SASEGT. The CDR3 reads CASSPSVNEQYF. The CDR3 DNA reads TGTGCCAGCAGTCCCTCGGTGAACGAGCAGTACTTC.

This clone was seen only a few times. CDR3: CASSLRALGGGYEQYF. The CDR3 DNA follows: TGTGCCAGCAGTTTAAGGGCATTAGGGGGCGGGTACGAGCAGTACTTC. The chain is built from TRBV12-3 or TRBV12-4 and TRBJ2-7; 7 bases match TRBD1. Trimming removed 2 bases from V and 4 bases from J; junction bases left unmatched: 11. This CDR3 contains 16 residues.

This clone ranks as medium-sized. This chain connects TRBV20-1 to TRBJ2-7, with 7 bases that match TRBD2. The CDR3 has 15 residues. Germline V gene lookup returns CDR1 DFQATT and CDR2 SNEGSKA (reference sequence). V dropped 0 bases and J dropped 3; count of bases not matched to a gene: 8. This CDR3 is CSARDRGRPDYEQYF. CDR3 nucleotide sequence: TGCAGTGCTAGAGACCGCGGGAGACCAGACTACGAGCAGTACTTC.

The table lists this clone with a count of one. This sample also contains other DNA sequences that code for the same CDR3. The CDR3: CASSPNIGDRDSPLHF. The CDR3 DNA sequence: TGTGCCAGCTCACCTAATATAGGGGACAGGGACTCTCCCCTCCACTTT. The chain couples TRBV18 to TRBJ1-6, with TRBD1 matching 9 bases. CDR3 size: 16 residues. V lost 3 bases and J lost 13; bases outside the gene matches: 13. The germline CDR1 and CDR2 sequences are KGHSH and LQKENI.

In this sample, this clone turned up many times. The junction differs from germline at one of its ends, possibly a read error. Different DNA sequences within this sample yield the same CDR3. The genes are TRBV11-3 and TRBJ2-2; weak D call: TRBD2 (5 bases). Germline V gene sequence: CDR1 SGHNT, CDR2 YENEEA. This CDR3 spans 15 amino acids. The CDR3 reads CASSYRTPKTGELFF. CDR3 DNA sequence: TGTGCCAGCAGCTATCGGACTCCGAAAACCGGGGAGCTGTTTTTT.

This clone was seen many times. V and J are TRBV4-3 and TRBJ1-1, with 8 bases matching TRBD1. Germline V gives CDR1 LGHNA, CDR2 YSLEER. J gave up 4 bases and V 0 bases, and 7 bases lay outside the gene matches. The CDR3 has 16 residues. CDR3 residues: CASSQDLADRATEAFF. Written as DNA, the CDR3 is TGCGCCAGCAGCCAAGATCTAGCGGACAGGGCCACTGAAGCTTTCTTT.

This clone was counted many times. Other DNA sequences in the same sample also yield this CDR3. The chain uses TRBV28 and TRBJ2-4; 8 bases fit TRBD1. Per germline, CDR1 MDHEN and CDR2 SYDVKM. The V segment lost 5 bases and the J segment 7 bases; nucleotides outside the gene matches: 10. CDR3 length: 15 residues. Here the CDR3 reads CASSRQGRSSNIQYF. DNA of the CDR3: TGTGCCAGCAGTCGACAGGGGAGGTCTTCCAACATTCAGTACTTC.

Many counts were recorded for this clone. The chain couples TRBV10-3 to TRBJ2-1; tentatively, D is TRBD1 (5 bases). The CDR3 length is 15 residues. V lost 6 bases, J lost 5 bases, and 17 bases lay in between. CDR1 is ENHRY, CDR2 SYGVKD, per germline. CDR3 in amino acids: CAISDSRTSNNEQFF. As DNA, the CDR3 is TGTGCCATCAGCGACAGCCGAACGTCAAACAATGAGCAGTTCTTC.

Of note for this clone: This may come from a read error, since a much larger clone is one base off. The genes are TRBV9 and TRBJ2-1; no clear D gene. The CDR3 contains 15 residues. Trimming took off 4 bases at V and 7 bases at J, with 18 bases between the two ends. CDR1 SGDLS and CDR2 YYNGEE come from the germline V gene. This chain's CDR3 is CASSNSVLEGNEQFF. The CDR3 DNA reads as TGTGCCAGCAGCAACAGCGTACTTGAAGGGAATGAGCAGTTCTTC.

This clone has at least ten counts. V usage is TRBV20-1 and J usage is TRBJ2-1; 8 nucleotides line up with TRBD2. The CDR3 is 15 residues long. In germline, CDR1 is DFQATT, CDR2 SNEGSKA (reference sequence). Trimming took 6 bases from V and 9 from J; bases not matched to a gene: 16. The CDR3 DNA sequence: TGCAGTGCCCCGGTCGGGAGGGCCGTTGTGATTGAGCAGTTCTTC. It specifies CSAPVGRAVVIEQFF.

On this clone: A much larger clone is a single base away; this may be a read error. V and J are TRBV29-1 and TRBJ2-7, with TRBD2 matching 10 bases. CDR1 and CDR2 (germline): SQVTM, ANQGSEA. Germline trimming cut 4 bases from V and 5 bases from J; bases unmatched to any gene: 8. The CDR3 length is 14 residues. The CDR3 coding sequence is TGCAGCGTTGTGTCTAGCGGGAGTTGTCACGAGCAGTACTTC. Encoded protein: CSVVSSGSCHEQYF.

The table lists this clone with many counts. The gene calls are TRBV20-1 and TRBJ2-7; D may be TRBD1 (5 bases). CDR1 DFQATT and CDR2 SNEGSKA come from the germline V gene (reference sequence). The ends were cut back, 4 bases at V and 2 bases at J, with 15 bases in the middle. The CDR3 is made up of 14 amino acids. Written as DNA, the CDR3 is TGCAGTGCTATGCTGGGGCCCGACACCTACGAGCAGTACTTC. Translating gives CSAMLGPDTYEQYF.

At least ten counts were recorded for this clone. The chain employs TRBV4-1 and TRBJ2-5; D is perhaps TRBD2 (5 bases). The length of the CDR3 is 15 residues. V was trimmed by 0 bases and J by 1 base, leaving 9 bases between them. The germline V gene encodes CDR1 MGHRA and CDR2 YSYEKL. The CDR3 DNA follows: TGCGCCAGCAGCCAAGAAGGGCGGGCCCAAGAGACCCAGTACTTC. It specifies CASSQEGRAQETQYF.